Presented here are 14 T cell receptor beta chains from one specimen sequenced in a study of CD8+CD57+ T cells in acquired aplastic anemia. All sequencing subjects had displayed CD8+CD57+ cell expansion on flow cytometry. Profiles of TCR beta VDJ and CDR3 were generated from a genomic DNA template. TCRdb itself ran the reads through MiXCR, one entry per CDR3 protein. This sample yields approximately 180,000 distinct CDR3 sequences, of which more than 60% are seen a single time; under 45% belongs to the top ten. The specimen sequenced was sorted CD4+, CD8+, or CD8+CD57+ T cells (not recorded which) from PBMCs. The receptor source for this set is a human donor with aplastic anemia.

This clonotype has ten or more counts. The V call is TRBV11-2, the J call TRBJ1-5; D gene ambiguous. This CDR3 is built from 12 residues. CDR1 is SGHAT and CDR2 is FQNNGV in the germline V gene. V lost 5 bases and J lost 7, with 9 bases in between. CDR3 nucleotide sequence: TGTGCCAGCAGCACCCCCGGGCAGCCCCAGCATTTT. Translating it yields CASSTPGQPQHF.

CDR3 sequence (DNA): TGTGCCAGCAGCTTAGTGACAGGGATAGATACGCAGTATTTT. This translates into CASSLVTGIDTQYF. V and J are TRBV7-9 and TRBJ2-3; TRBD1 matches 7 bases. This CDR3 contains 14 residues. Per germline, CDR1 SEHNR and CDR2 FQNEAQ (reference sequence). J gave up 5 bases and V 1 base, and 3 bases lay outside the gene matches.

V and J are TRBV12-3 or TRBV12-4 and TRBJ1-1, with D perhaps matching TRBD1 (5 bases). The CDR3 has 14 amino acids. V shed 4 bases and J shed 4 bases, with 13 bases lying between them. The CDR3 nucleotides read TGTGCCAGCAGTTACGGAGGGGTAGGCACTGAAGCTTTCTTT. This gives the protein CASSYGGVGTEAFF.

This clonotype turned up a few times. The rearrangement joins TRBV7-9 to TRBJ2-5; TRBD1 is a possible D gene (5 bases). V gave up 1 base and J gave up 5 bases, with 11 bases separating them. Germline V gives CDR1 SEHNR, CDR2 FQNEAQ (reference sequence). CDR3 size: 14 residues. The CDR3: CASSLVWGIETQYF. In nucleotides, the CDR3 is TGTGCCAGCAGCTTAGTCTGGGGCATCGAGACCCAGTACTTC.

This clonotype has at least ten counts. The rearrangement links TRBV3-1 to TRBJ2-7; D is ambiguous. V was shortened by 0 bases and J by 0 bases, with 9 bases between the two germline ends. CDR1 and CDR2 (germline): LGHDT, YNNKEL (reference sequence). The CDR3 contains 15 residues. CDR3 in DNA: TGTGCCAGCAGCCAAGATGCACATATCTCCTACGAGCAGTACTTC. It codes for CASSQDAHISYEQYF.

The V gene is TRBV19, the J gene TRBJ2-7; the D gene is possibly TRBD1 (6 bases). Trimming took off 6 bases at V and 2 bases at J, with 14 bases between the two ends. This CDR3 has 14 amino acids. The germline V gene has CDR1 LNHDA and CDR2 SQIVND (reference sequence). The CDR3 sequence is CASSHRDTTYEQYF. The DNA of the CDR3 is TGTGCCAGTAGCCACAGGGACACCACCTACGAGCAGTACTTC. Together with reference TRBV19 and TRBJ2-7, the CDR3 gives the full variable domain: DGGITQSPKYLFRKEGQNVTLSCEQNLNHDAMYWYRQDPGQGLRLIYYSQIVNDFQKGDIAEGYSVSREKKESFPLTVTSAQKNPTAFYLCASSHRDTTYEQYFGPGTRLTVT.

The genes are TRBV7-9 and TRBJ1-2; 8 positions match TRBD1. CDR3 length: 13 residues. Germline-derived CDR1 and CDR2 are SEHNR and FQNEAQ (reference sequence). The V segment lost 5 bases and the J segment 8 bases; nucleotides outside the gene matches: 7. The CDR3 loop reads CASSERTGHGYTF. The CDR3 DNA is TGTGCCAGCAGCGAAAGGACAGGGCACGGCTACACCTTC.

The V gene is TRBV2, the J gene TRBJ2-3; D is unresolved. With 8 bases removed from V and 0 bases from J, the gap between germline ends came to 12 bases. Germline V gives CDR1 SNHLY, CDR2 FYNNEI. The CDR3 is 14 amino acids. In nucleotides, the CDR3 is TGTGCCAGCCTCGGGTCAACGAGCACAGATACGCAGTATTTT. Translation gives CASLGSTSTDTQYF.

The chain's CDR3 is CSAPVGVNNEQFF. The DNA of the CDR3 is TGCAGTGCCCCGGTGGGAGTTAACAATGAGCAGTTCTTC. This rearrangement joins TRBV20-1 to TRBJ2-1, with D possibly TRBD2 on 5 matching bases. Germline V gene lookup returns CDR1 DFQATT and CDR2 SNEGSKA (reference sequence). V dropped 6 bases and J dropped 5 bases, with 14 bases sitting between them. The length of the CDR3 is 13 residues.

Turning to this clonotype: Germline and junction disagree at one end, which may indicate a read error. The chain recombines TRBV6-4 with TRBJ2-7; the D is unclear. This CDR3 comprises 11 residues. Per germline, CDR1 MRHNA and CDR2 SNTAGT. Written as DNA, the CDR3 is TGTGCCATCAGTCCCGCCTACGAGCAGTACTTC. As protein: CAISPAYEQYF.

CDR3 sequence reads: CASSFGQLYGYTF. CDR3 bases: TGTGCCAGCAGTTTCGGCCAGTTGTATGGCTACACCTTC. The rearrangement joins TRBV12-3 or TRBV12-4 to TRBJ1-2, with unresolved D. Trimming stripped 3 bases from V and 5 bases from J, with 10 bases between. The CDR3 runs 13 residues.

The chain has TRBV19 and TRBJ1-5; D unresolved. The ends were cut back, 9 bases at V and 0 bases at J, with 9 bases in the middle. Germline V CDR1 and CDR2: LNHDA, SQIVND (reference sequence). The CDR3 is 13 amino acids. DNA for the CDR3: TGTGCCAGCAGCAGATTTAGCAATCAGCCCCAGCATTTT. Residues: CASSRFSNQPQHF.

V is TRBV29-1 and J is TRBJ2-7; 13 bases match TRBD2. V shed 6 bases, J shed 4 bases, and the junction held 0 bases outside the gene matches. The CDR3 runs 12 residues. The germline V gene encodes CDR1 SQVTM and CDR2 ANQGSEA. CDR3: CSVGLAGYEQYF. The CDR3 DNA reads as TGCAGCGTGGGACTAGCGGGATACGAGCAGTACTTC.

The chain has TRBV5-1 and TRBJ2-7, with 10 nucleotides matching TRBD1. This CDR3 comprises 16 residues. Germline CDR1 and CDR2: SGHRS and YFSETQ. J lost 5 bases, V lost 0 bases, and 8 bases had no gene match. The CDR3 loop reads CASSLAQGQGIDEQYF. The CDR3, as DNA: TGCGCCAGCAGCTTGGCGCAGGGACAGGGGATCGACGAGCAGTACTTC.